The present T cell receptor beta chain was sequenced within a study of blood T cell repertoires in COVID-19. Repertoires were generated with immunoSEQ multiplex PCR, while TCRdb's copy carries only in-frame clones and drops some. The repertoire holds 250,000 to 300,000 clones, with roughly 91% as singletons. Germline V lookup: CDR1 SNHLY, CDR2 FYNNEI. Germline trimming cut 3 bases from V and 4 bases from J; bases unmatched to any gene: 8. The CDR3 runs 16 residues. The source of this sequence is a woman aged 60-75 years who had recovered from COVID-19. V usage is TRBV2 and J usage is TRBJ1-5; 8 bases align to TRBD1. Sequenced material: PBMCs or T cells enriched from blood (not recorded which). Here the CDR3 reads CASSEGTGPVNQPQHF. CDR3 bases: TGTGCCAGCAGTGAGGGGACAGGCCCTGTTAATCAGCCCCAGCATTTT.